The 2 T cell receptor beta chains below were found in one sample sequenced in a study of cytomegalovirus exposure and HLA in healthy donors. PCR involved 60 Vbeta and 13 Jbeta primers. Profiled with immunoSEQ multiplex PCR; TCRdb holds only in-frame clones, not every one. This sample's clone table lists 100,000 to 150,000 clones. Material for sequencing was PBMCs. These receptors originate from a man between 18 and 35 years old in good health and CMV-seronegative.

The gene calls are TRBV9 and TRBJ1-1; D may be TRBD1 (6 bases). The germline V gene has CDR1 SGDLS and CDR2 YYNGEE. V lost 2 bases and J lost 5, with 16 bases in between. The CDR3 extends over 15 amino acids. CDR3 residues: CASSVGDRRGTEAFF. The CDR3 DNA is TGTGCCAGCAGCGTGGGCGACAGGAGAGGGACTGAAGCTTTCTTT.

The chain couples TRBV4-1 to TRBJ2-3, with D unclear. Germline CDR1 is MGHRA and CDR2 is YSYEKL. The CDR3 covers 12 residues. V lost 3 bases to trimming and J lost 4 bases, with 5 bases between them. The CDR3 DNA reads TGCGCCAGCAGCCACCTCGCAGATACGCAGTATTTT. Protein sequence: CASSHLADTQYF.